This T cell receptor beta chain was sequenced during a study of shared clonotypes between healthy human individuals. Germline CDR1 MDHEN, CDR2 SYDVKM. The V segment lost 3 bases and the J segment 6 bases; nucleotides outside the gene matches: 27. The CDR3 totals 21 residues. Genomic DNA from each subset was divided evenly over several immunoSEQ plates. Data came from immunoSEQ multiplex PCR; TCRdb stores just in-frame clones and leaves some out. The table shows hundreds of thousands of clones, with roughly 91% occurring only once. Donors, without exception, were Caucasian adults residing in Nashville, Tennessee. Each CD8 memory set brought CD45RO+ cells together with CCR7-negative CD45RA+ TemRA cells.

The sequence was collected from a man aged 18 to 30 in good health. This chain uses TRBV28 with TRBJ2-3, with TRBD1 matching 7 bases. The sample taken for sequencing was memory CD8+ T cells sorted from blood. The subset here: CD45RO+ cells pooled with CCR7-negative TemRA cells. In DNA, the CDR3 is TGTGCCAGCAGTTTGCCTCACAGGGGTTCGGGGTCTTCATCCTCCCCGGATACGCAGTATTTT. It codes for CASSLPHRGSGSSSSPDTQYF.